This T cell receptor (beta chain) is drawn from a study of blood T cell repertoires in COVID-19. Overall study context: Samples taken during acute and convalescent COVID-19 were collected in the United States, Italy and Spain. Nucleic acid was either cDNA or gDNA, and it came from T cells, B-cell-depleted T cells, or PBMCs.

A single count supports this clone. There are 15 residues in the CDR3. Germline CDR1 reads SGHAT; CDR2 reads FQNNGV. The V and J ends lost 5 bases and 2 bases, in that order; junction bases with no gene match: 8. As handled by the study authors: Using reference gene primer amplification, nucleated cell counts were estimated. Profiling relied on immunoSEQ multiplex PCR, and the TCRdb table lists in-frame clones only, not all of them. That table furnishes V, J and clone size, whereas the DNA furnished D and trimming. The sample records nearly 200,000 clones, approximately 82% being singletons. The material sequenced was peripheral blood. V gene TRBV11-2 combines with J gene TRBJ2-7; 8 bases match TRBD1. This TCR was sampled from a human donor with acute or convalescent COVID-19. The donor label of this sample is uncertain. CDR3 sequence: CASSTLQGVAYEQYF. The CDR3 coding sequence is TGTGCCAGCAGCACCCTACAGGGGGTTGCCTACGAGCAGTACTTC.